The rows below give T cell receptor beta chains drawn from one sample of a study of blood T cell repertoires in COVID-19. Profiled with immunoSEQ multiplex PCR; TCRdb holds only in-frame clones, not every one. The sample holds about 220,000 clones, about four fifths seen once. Sequenced sample: PBMCs or T cells enriched from blood (not recorded which). Source of these receptors: a woman in her thirties or forties with acute COVID-19. The CDR3 runs from the conserved cysteine through the conserved F or W. D genes are given only for firm matches. Where a row states a size, it is once, few, many or the class of an expanded clone; other rows omit it.

size: NA
J: TRBJ2-1
D: NA
V: TRBV2
DNA: TGTGCCAGCAGTGGTCTCAATGAGCAGTTCTTC
CDR3: CASSGLNEQFF

size: once
J: TRBJ2-5
D: NA
V: TRBV28
DNA: TGTGCCAGCAGTTTCTTAGAGACCCAGTACTTC
CDR3: CASSFLETQYF

size: NA
J: TRBJ1-1
D: NA
V: TRBV2
DNA: TGTGCCAGCAGTGTGTCGGGCAGGGGATATACTGAAGCTTTCTTT
CDR3: CASSVSGRGYTEAFF

size: NA
J: TRBJ2-5
D: NA
V: TRBV18
DNA: TGTGCCAGCTCACCACAATGGGGGGAGGAGACCCAGTACTTC
CDR3: CASSPQWGEETQYF

size: NA
J: TRBJ2-7
D: NA
V: TRBV11-2
DNA: TGTGCCAGCAGTTTACACAGGGTGCCCGGAGACGAGCAGTACTTC
CDR3: CASSLHRVPGDEQYF

size: once
J: TRBJ2-3
D: NA
V: TRBV5-1
DNA: TGCGCCAGCAGAGGAGTGGTAGATACGCAGTATTTT
CDR3: CASRGVVDTQYF

size: few
J: TRBJ1-1
D: NA
V: TRBV29-1
DNA: TGCAGCGTTGTTTTAGGGGTAACTGAAGCTTTCTTT
CDR3: CSVVLGVTEAFF

size: NA
J: TRBJ2-1
D: NA
V: TRBV27
DNA: TGTGCCAGCAGTAACGGGTACTACAATGAGCAGTTCTTC
CDR3: CASSNGYYNEQFF

size: many
J: TRBJ1-2
D: TRBD1
V: TRBV5-4
DNA: TGTGCCAGCAGCTCGGGACAGGGCTATGGCTACACCTTC
CDR3: CASSSGQGYGYTF

size: NA
J: TRBJ1-4
D: TRBD1
V: TRBV6-5
DNA: TGTGCCAGCAGGACAGGGTTGACTAATGAAAAACTGTTTTTT
CDR3: CASRTGLTNEKLFF

size: NA
J: TRBJ2-5
D: TRBD2
V: TRBV27
DNA: TGTGCCAGCAAAGGACTAGTAGGGGAGACCCAGTACTTC
CDR3: CASKGLVGETQYF

size: NA
J: TRBJ2-5
D: TRBD2
V: TRBV29-1
DNA: TGCAGCGGCGGGGGACGCACCGGGTTAGAGACCCAGTACTTC
CDR3: CSGGGRTGLETQYF

size: NA
J: TRBJ1-5
D: TRBD1
V: TRBV19
DNA: TGTGCCAGTAAGGGACAGCCGAATCAGCCCCAGCATTTT
CDR3: CASKGQPNQPQHF

size: NA
J: TRBJ2-1
D: TRBD2
V: TRBV6-6
DNA: TGTGCCAGCAGTTCACTAGCGGGGGGCATGGATGAGCAGTTCTTC
CDR3: CASSSLAGGMDEQFF

size: NA
J: TRBJ1-2
D: NA
V: TRBV7-2
DNA: TGTGCCAGCAGCTTTGTCGGCTTCGGGGGCTACACCTTC
CDR3: CASSFVGFGGYTF

size: once
J: TRBJ1-4
D: NA
V: TRBV13
DNA: TGTGCCAGCAGCTACCTACAGGAGGAAAAACTGTTTTTT
CDR3: CASSYLQEEKLFF

size: NA
J: TRBJ1-4
D: TRBD1
V: TRBV24-1
DNA: TGTGCCACCAGTGATTACAGGGGAGAAAAACTGTTTTTT
CDR3: CATSDYRGEKLFF

size: NA
J: TRBJ2-1
D: NA
V: TRBV20-1
DNA: TGCAGTGCTAGTAAGCCAGGGCTGTACAATGAGCAGTTCTTC
CDR3: CSASKPGLYNEQFF

size: NA
J: TRBJ1-2
D: TRBD1
V: TRBV7-9
DNA: TGTGCCAGCAGCTTAGCGGTGGACAGGGTGCATGGCTACACCTTC
CDR3: CASSLAVDRVHGYTF

size: NA
J: TRBJ2-7
D: NA
V: TRBV6-6
DNA: TGTGCCAGCAGCCGCAGGGGAGGGGTCGACCCCTACGAGCAGTACTTC
CDR3: CASSRRGGVDPYEQYF

size: NA
J: TRBJ2-7
D: NA
V: TRBV7-8
DNA: TGTGCCAGTACCAGGGGGCGGGAGTACGAGCAGTACTTC
CDR3: CASTRGREYEQYF

size: once
J: TRBJ2-6
D: NA
V: TRBV18
DNA: TGTGCCAGCTCACCAGCAGGGTGGGCGGATGCGGGGGCCAACGTCCTGACTTTC
CDR3: CASSPAGWADAGANVLTF

size: NA
J: TRBJ2-7
D: TRBD1
V: TRBV24-1
DNA: TGTGCCACCAGTGATTTGCCGGACAGGGGGAGATCCTACGAGCAGTACTTC
CDR3: CATSDLPDRGRSYEQYF

size: NA
J: TRBJ2-7
D: NA
V: TRBV11-2
DNA: TGTGCCAGCAGCTTAGTGGGCGGGGATCGCTCCTACGAGCAGTACTTC
CDR3: CASSLVGGDRSYEQYF

size: NA
J: TRBJ2-1
D: NA
V: TRBV19
DNA: TGTGCCAGTAGTCAGTCGGCGGGGAATGAGCAGTTCTTC
CDR3: CASSQSAGNEQFF

size: NA
J: TRBJ2-7
D: TRBD2
V: TRBV4-1
DNA: TGCGCCAGCAGCCAAGCGGCTAGCGGGAGTTTCTACGAGCAGTACTTC
CDR3: CASSQAASGSFYEQYF

size: NA
J: TRBJ2-1
D: NA
V: TRBV9
DNA: TGTGCCAGCAGCGTTAGGGGGATCAACAATGAGCAGTTCTTC
CDR3: CASSVRGINNEQFF

size: NA
J: TRBJ1-5
D: NA
V: TRBV7-9
DNA: TGTGCCAGCAGCTTACAGGGCCCGAATCAGCCCCAGCATTTT
CDR3: CASSLQGPNQPQHF

size: NA
J: TRBJ2-7
D: NA
V: TRBV14
DNA: TGTGCCAGCAGCTACGATTCGGGAGTGATAGCGTACGAGCAGTACTTC
CDR3: CASSYDSGVIAYEQYF

size: few
J: TRBJ2-2
D: TRBD2
V: TRBV3-1/TRBV3-2
DNA: TGTGCCAGCAGCCGGGGGGCTAGCGGGAGTGGTGTCGGGGAGCTGTTTTTT
CDR3: CASSRGASGSGVGELFF

size: once
J: TRBJ2-7
D: NA
V: TRBV12-3/TRBV12-4
DNA: TGTGCCAGCAGTGTGACTAGGAGCGAGCAGTACTTC
CDR3: CASSVTRSEQYF

size: few
J: TRBJ1-2
D: NA
V: TRBV4-3
DNA: TGCGCCAGCAGCCCAGCTCTCAGGCTGCACTACACCTTC
CDR3: CASSPALRLHYTF

size: NA
J: TRBJ1-2
D: NA
V: TRBV10-3
DNA: TGTGCCATCAGTGGCGAGGGTCCCGACTATGGCTACACCTTC
CDR3: CAISGEGPDYGYTF

size: NA
J: TRBJ1-2
D: NA
V: TRBV29-1
DNA: TGCAGCGTTGAACTCTCTAACTATGGCTACACCTTC
CDR3: CSVELSNYGYTF

size: once
J: TRBJ1-4
D: TRBD1
V: TRBV5-1
DNA: TGCGCCAGCAGCGCGTACAGGGGGACTAATGAAAAACTGTTTTTT
CDR3: CASSAYRGTNEKLFF

size: NA
J: TRBJ2-1
D: NA
V: TRBV5-1
DNA: TGCGCCAGCACCCTGCGGAGCAATGAGCAGTTCTTC
CDR3: CASTLRSNEQFF

size: NA
J: TRBJ1-5
D: TRBD1
V: TRBV7-9
DNA: TGTGCCAGCAGCCCAACAACAGGGGGGAGCAATCAGCCCCAGCATTTT
CDR3: CASSPTTGGSNQPQHF

size: NA
J: TRBJ2-7
D: TRBD1
V: TRBV28
DNA: TGTGCCAGCAGTTTAGGGACAGAATACGAGCAGTACTTC
CDR3: CASSLGTEYEQYF

size: NA
J: TRBJ2-7
D: TRBD1
V: TRBV5-1
DNA: TGCGCCAGCAGCTGGGGACAGGGGTTCTACGAGCAGTACTTC
CDR3: CASSWGQGFYEQYF

size: NA
J: TRBJ1-4
D: NA
V: TRBV5-1
DNA: TGCGCCAGCAGCAGGGCAACGGGGAACGGTGAAAAACTGTTTTTT
CDR3: CASSRATGNGEKLFF

size: NA
J: TRBJ1-1
D: NA
V: TRBV11-1
DNA: TGTGCCAGCAGCTTAGCGCGCGGGTCAACCACTGAAGCTTTCTTT
CDR3: CASSLARGSTTEAFF

size: NA
J: TRBJ2-1
D: TRBD2
V: TRBV11-2
DNA: TGTGCCAGCAGCCCGCGACTAGCGGGAGTTAATGAGCAGTTCTTC
CDR3: CASSPRLAGVNEQFF

size: NA
J: TRBJ2-1
D: NA
V: TRBV24-1
DNA: TGTGCCACCAGTGATCGAAGGGGGGGCCGCTACAATGAGCAGTTCTTC
CDR3: CATSDRRGGRYNEQFF

size: once
J: TRBJ2-1
D: TRBD2
V: TRBV5-1
DNA: TGCGCCAGCAGCCCGGGACTAAATGAGCAGTTCTTC
CDR3: CASSPGLNEQFF

size: NA
J: TRBJ1-5
D: TRBD1
V: TRBV10-3
DNA: TGTGCCATCAGTGACAGGGGGCAAGGTCAGCCCCAGCATTTT
CDR3: CAISDRGQGQPQHF

size: NA
J: TRBJ2-2
D: NA
V: TRBV19
DNA: TGTGCCAGTAGTAGAGGAAGAAACACCGGGGAGCTGTTTTTT
CDR3: CASSRGRNTGELFF

size: NA
J: TRBJ1-2
D: TRBD1
V: TRBV19
DNA: TGTGCCAGTAGTATCGACAGGGCGAACTATGGCTACACCTTC
CDR3: CASSIDRANYGYTF

size: once
J: TRBJ2-3
D: TRBD1
V: TRBV28
DNA: TGTGCCAGCAGGGAGGACAGGGGGCGCGCAGATACGCAGTATTTT
CDR3: CASREDRGRADTQYF

size: NA
J: TRBJ1-3
D: NA
V: TRBV23-1
DNA: TGCGCCAGCAGTCAAGGGCGTAGGAGAGGGCATAACTCTGGAAACACCATATATTTT
CDR3: CASSQGRRRGHNSGNTIYF

size: many
J: TRBJ1-4
D: NA
V: TRBV20-1
DNA: TGCAGTGCTAGTTCAAGACAGGAGAATGAAAAACTGTTTTTT
CDR3: CSASSRQENEKLFF

size: NA
J: TRBJ2-7
D: TRBD2
V: TRBV6-5
DNA: TGTGCCAGCAGGCCACAAGCGGGGAGTCCCTACGAGCAGTACTTC
CDR3: CASRPQAGSPYEQYF

size: NA
J: TRBJ2-7
D: TRBD1
V: TRBV4-2
DNA: TGTGCCAGCAGCCAAGAGAAGGACAGGGGATCGTACGAGCAGTACTTC
CDR3: CASSQEKDRGSYEQYF

size: NA
J: TRBJ1-5
D: TRBD1
V: TRBV29-1
DNA: TGCAGCGTTGCCCGGGACAGGTATCAGCCCCAGCATTTT
CDR3: CSVARDRYQPQHF